This T cell receptor (beta chain) was sequenced in a study of CD8 T cells in ankylosing spondylitis. Study observations and caveats: Disease-associated clones were CD8+ and fairly uncommon in peripheral blood. Earlier reports found some motif variants in synovial fluid and blood in reactive arthritis. There was a TCR beta motif, made of several highly homologous variants, that appeared characteristic of ankylosing spondylitis blood. Reportedly, significant enrichment of disease-linked clones occurred in matched ankylosing spondylitis synovial fluid.

As to this clonotype: Its antigen remains unknown.

The TCR beta libraries were generated through quantitative 5'-RACE incorporating molecular barcodes. TCRdb passed the 5' RACE reads through MiXCR, listing each CDR3 protein once. The sample shows about 500,000 distinct CDR3 sequences, about an eighth of them seen only once. CDR3 length equals 14 residues. The germline V and J ends were trimmed by 1 base and 2 bases, with 8 bases remaining between them. Germline values: CDR1 LGHDT, CDR2 YNNKEL (reference sequence). The rearrangement joins TRBV3-1 to TRBJ1-2; D is unclear. The receptor was isolated from a male donor with ankylosing spondylitis. The sequencing input was blood, either unsorted or a sorted T cell fraction (not recorded which). This CDR3 reads CASSQGGRNYGYTF. The CDR3 nucleotides are TGTGCCAGCAGCCAAGGAGGGCGGAACTATGGCTACACCTTC.